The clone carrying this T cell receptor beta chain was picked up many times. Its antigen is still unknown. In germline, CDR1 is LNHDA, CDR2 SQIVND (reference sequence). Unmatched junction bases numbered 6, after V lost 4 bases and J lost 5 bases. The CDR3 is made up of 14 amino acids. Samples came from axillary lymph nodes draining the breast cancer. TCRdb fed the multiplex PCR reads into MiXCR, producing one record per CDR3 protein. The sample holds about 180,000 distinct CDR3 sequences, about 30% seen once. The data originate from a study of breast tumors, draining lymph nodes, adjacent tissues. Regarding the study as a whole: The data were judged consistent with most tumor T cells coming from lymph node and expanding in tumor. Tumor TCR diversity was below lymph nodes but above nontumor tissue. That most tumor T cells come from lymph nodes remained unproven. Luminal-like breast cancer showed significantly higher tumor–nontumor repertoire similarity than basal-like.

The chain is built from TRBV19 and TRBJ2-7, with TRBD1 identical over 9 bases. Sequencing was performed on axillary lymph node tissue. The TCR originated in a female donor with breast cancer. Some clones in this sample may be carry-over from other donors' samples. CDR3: CASSRSDRGHEQYF. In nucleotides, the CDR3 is TGTGCCAGTAGTAGGTCGGACAGGGGCCACGAGCAGTACTTC.